This entry features one T cell receptor (beta chain) sequence. Its antigen is undetermined. CDR1 and CDR2 (germline): SGHVS, FQNEAQ. V lost 1 base and J lost 7; bases outside the gene matches: 9. The CDR3 is 15 amino acids. Libraries were prepared by immunoSEQ multiplex PCR; TCRdb keeps only in-frame clonotypes and omits some of them. The sample holds about 10,000 clones; roughly 60% are singletons and the top ten take less than 15%. These data are taken from a study of CD4+ T cells in melanoma. Overall study results and limits: Diverse differentiation states were reported for melanoma neoantigen-specific CD4+ T cells.

The chain recombines TRBV7-8 with TRBJ1-2; TRBD1 aligns across 7 bases. This TCR was recovered from a human donor with melanoma. The specimen sequenced was cells from a culture (not recorded whether cultured in vitro). Here the CDR3 reads CASSLVLQGTGGYTF. In DNA, the CDR3 is TGTGCCAGCAGCTTAGTTCTACAGGGGACGGGTGGCTACACCTTC.